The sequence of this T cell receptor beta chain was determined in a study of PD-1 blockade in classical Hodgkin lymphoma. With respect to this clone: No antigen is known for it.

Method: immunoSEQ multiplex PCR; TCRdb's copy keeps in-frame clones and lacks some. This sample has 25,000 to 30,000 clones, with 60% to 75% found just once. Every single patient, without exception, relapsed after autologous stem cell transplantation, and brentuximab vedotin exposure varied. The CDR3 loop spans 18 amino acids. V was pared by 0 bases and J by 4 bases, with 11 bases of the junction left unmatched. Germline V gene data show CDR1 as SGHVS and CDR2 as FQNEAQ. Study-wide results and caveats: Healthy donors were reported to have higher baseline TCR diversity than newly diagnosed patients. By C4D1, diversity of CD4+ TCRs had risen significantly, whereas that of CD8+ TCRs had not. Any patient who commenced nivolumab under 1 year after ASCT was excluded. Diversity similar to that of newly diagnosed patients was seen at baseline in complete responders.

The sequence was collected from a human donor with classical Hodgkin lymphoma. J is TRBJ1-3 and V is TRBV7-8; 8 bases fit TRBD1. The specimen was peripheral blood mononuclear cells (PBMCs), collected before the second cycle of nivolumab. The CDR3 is CASSLAPPDRVLGNTIYF. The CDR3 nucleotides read TGTGCCAGCAGCTTAGCCCCCCCGGACAGGGTGCTGGGAAACACCATATATTTT.